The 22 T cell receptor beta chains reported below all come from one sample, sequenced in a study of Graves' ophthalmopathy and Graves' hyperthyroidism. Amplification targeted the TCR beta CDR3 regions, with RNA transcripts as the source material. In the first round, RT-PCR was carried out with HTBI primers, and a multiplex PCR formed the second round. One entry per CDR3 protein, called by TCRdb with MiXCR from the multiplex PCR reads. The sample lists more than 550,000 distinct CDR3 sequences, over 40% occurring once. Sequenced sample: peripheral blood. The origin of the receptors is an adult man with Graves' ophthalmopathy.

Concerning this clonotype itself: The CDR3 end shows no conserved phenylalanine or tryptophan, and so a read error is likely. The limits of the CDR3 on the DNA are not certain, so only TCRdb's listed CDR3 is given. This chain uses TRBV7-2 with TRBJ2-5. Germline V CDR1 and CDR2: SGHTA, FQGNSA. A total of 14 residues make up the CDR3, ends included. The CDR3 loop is CASSLVLVQETQCL.

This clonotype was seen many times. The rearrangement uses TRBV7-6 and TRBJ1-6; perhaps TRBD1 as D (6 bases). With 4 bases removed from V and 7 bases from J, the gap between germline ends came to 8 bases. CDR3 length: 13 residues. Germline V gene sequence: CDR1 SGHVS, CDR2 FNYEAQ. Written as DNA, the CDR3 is TGTGCCAGCAGCTGGACAGAAAATTCACCCCTCCACTTT. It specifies CASSWTENSPLHF. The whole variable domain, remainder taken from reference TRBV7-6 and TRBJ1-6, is GAGVSQSPRYKVTKRGQDVALRCDPISGHVSLYWYRQALGQGPEFLTYFNYEAQQDKSGLPNDRFSAERPEGSISTLTIQRTEQRDSAMYRCASSWTENSPLHFGNGTRLTVT.

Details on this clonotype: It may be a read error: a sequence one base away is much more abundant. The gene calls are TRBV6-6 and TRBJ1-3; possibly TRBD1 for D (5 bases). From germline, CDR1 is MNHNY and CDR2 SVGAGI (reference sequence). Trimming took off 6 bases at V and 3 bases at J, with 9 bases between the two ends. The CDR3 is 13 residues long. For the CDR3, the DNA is TGTGCCAGCAGACAGGTCCATGGAAACACCATATATTTT. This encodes CASRQVHGNTIYF.

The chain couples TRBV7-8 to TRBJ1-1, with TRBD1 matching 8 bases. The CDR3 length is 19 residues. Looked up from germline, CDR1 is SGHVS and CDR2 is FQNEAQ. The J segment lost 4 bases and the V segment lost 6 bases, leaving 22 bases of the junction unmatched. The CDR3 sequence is CASSQLSGTGLSLGTEAFF. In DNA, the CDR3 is TGTGCCAGCAGTCAGCTCTCCGGGACAGGACTATCTTTGGGCACTGAAGCTTTCTTT.

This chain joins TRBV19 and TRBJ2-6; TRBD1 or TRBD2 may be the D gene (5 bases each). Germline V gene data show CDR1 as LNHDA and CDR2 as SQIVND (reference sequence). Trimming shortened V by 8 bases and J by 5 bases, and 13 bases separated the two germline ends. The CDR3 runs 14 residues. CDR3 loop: CASPEGQRANVLTF. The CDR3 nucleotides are TGTGCCAGTCCCGAGGGGCAGAGGGCCAACGTCCTGACTTTC.

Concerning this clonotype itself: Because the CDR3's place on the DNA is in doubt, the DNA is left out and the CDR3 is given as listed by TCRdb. CDR3 in amino acids: CASHGSGANVLTFGAGTEAFF. V gene TRBV10-2 combines with J gene TRBJ1-1; the D segment call TRBD1 is taken from the table without a DNA check. Ends included, the CDR3 has 21 residues. The germline V gene encodes CDR1 WSHSY and CDR2 SAAADI.

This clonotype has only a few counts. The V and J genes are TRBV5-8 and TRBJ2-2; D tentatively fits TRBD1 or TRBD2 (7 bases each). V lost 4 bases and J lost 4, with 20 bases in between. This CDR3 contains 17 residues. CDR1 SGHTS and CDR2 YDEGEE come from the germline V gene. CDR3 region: CASSLGRGRRGTGELFF. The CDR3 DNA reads TGTGCCAGCAGCCTTGGGAGGGGGCGAAGGGGCACCGGGGAGCTGTTTTTT.

The CDR3 sequence is CAISGQGGSYNSPLHF. In nucleotides, the CDR3 is TGTGCCATCAGTGGACAGGGGGGCTCCTATAATTCACCCCTCCACTTT. The chain carries TRBV10-3 and TRBJ1-6, with TRBD1 matching 9 bases. Germline V CDR1 and CDR2: ENHRY, SYGVKD. The J segment lost 0 bases and the V segment lost 4 bases, leaving 1 base of the junction unmatched. CDR3 length equals 16 residues.

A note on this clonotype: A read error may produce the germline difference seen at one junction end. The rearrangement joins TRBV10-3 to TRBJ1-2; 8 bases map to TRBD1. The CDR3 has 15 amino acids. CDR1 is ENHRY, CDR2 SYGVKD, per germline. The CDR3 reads CASSSTGTGAYGYTF. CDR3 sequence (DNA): TGTGCCAGCAGTTCAACCGGGACAGGCGCCTATGGCTACACCTTC.

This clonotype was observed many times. CDR3 in amino acids: CASSSRTEETQYF. The CDR3 nucleotides read TGTGCCAGCAGCTCTCGGACAGAAGAGACCCAGTACTTC. This sequence joins TRBV7-2 and TRBJ2-5, with a weak D call TRBD1 (6 bases). CDR1 and CDR2 from the germline V gene are SGHTA and FQGNSA. V lost 4 bases and J lost 3, with 9 bases in between. The CDR3 contains 13 residues. Full variable domain (remainder filled in from reference TRBV7-2 and TRBJ2-5): GAGVSQSPSNKVTEKGKDVELRCDPISGHTALYWYRQSLGQGLEFLIYFQGNSAPDKSGLPSDRFSAERTGGSVSTLTIQRTQQEDSAVYLCASSSRTEETQYFGPGTRLLVL.

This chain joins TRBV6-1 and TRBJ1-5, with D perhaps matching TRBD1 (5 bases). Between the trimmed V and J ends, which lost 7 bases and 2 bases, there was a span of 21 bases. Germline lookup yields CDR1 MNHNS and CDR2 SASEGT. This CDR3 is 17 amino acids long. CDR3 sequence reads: CASILSWGGRGNQPQHF. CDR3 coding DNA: TGTGCCAGCATACTTTCTTGGGGGGGTCGGGGCAATCAGCCCCAGCATTTT.

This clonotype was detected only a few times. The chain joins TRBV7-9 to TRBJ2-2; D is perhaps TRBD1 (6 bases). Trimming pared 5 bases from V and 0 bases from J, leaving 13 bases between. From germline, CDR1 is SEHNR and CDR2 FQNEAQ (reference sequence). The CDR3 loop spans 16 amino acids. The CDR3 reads CASSRIGQTNTGELFF. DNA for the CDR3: TGTGCCAGCAGCCGAATTGGACAGACGAACACCGGGGAGCTGTTTTTT.

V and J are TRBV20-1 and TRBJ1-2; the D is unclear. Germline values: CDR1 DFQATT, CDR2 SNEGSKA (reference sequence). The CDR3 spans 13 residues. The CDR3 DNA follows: TGCAGAGCTTCCGGTAAATTTGGGGATGGCTACACCTTC. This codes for CRASGKFGDGYTF.

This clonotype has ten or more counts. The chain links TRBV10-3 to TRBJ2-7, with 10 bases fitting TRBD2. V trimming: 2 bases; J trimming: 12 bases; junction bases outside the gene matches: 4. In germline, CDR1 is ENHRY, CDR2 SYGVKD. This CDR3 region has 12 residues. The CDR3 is CAISESGRGGYF. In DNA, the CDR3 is TGTGCCATCAGTGAGAGCGGGAGGGGCGGGTACTTC.

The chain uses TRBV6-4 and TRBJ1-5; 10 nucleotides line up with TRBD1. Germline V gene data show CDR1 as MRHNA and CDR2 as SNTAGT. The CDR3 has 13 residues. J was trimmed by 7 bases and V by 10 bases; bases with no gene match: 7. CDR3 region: CATGTGVGQPQHF. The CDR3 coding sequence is TGTGCCACAGGGACAGGGGTGGGACAGCCCCAGCATTTT.

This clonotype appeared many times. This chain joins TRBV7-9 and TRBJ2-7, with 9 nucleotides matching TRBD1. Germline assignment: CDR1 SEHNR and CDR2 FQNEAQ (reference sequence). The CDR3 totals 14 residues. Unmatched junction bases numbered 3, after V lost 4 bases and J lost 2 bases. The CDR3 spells CASSSGQGAYEQYF. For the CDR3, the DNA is TGTGCCAGCAGCTCGGGACAGGGAGCCTACGAGCAGTACTTC.

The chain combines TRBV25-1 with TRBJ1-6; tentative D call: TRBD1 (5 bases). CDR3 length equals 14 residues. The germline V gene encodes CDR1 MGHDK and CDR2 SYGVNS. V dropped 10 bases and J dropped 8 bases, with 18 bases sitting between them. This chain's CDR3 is CANSSETEDSPLHF. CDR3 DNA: TGTGCCAACAGCTCCGAGACAGAAGATTCACCCCTCCACTTT.

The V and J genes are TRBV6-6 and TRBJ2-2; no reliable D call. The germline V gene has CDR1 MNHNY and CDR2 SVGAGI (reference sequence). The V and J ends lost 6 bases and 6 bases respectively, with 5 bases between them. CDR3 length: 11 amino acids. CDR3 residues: CASRKSGELFF. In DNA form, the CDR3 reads TGTGCCAGCAGGAAATCCGGGGAGCTGTTTTTT.

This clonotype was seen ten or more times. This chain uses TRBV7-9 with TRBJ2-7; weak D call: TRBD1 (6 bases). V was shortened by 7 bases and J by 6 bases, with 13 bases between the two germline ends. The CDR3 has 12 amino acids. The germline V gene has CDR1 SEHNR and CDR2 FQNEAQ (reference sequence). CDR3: CASTPTGLEQYF. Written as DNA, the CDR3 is TGTGCCAGCACCCCGACAGGTCTCGAGCAGTACTTC.

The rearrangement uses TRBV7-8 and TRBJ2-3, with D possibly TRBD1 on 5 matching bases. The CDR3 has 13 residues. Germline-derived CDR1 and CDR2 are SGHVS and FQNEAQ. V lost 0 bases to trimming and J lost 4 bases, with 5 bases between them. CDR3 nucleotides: TGTGCCAGCAGCTTAGCGGGGCCAGATACGCAGTATTTT. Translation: CASSLAGPDTQYF.

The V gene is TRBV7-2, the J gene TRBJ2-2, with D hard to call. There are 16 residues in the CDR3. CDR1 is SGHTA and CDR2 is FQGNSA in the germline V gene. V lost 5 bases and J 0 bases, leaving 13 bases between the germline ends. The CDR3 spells CASSQRPLTNTGELFF. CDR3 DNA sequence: TGTGCCAGCAGCCAAAGACCCCTAACGAACACCGGGGAGCTGTTTTTT.

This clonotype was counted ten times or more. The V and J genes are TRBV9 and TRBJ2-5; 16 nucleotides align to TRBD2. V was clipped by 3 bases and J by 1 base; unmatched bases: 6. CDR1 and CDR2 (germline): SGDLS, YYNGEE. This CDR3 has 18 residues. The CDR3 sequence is CASSAGLAGGPVQETQYF. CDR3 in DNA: TGTGCCAGCAGCGCGGGACTAGCGGGGGGGCCAGTCCAAGAGACCCAGTACTTC.